A selection of T cell receptor beta chains follows, all from one sample in a study of T cell responses to AZD1222 COVID-19 vaccine. Clones were sequenced by immunoSEQ multiplex PCR, and TCRdb holds only the in-frame ones, with some missing. The top ten clones hold 8% to 10% of a sample with 83,000 or so clones, roughly 86% of them seen once. The sequenced sample was peripheral blood, obtained on day 0 of AZD1222 vaccination. These receptors were collected from an adult in good health. Each CDR3 is given with its conserved first and last residue. The order of the fields is J gene, clone size, D gene, V gene, CDR3 DNA, CDR3 protein. A D gene is named only where the DNA matches it firmly. Clone size appears in some rows only: once, few, many, or a class for an expanded clone.

>TRBJ1-1|NA|NA|TRBV4-3
TGCGCCAGCAGCCAAGATAGCGGGGTTGAGACTGAAGCTTTCTTT
CASSQDSGVETEAFF
>TRBJ2-7|NA|NA|TRBV7-9
TGTGCCAGCAGCTTAAGTGCCTACGAGCAGTACTTC
CASSLSAYEQYF
>TRBJ2-1|NA|TRBD2|TRBV7-6
TGTGCCAGCAGCTCAATGACGGGAGGTGAGCAGTTCTTC
CASSSMTGGEQFF
>TRBJ1-1|NA|NA|TRBV12-3/TRBV12-4
TGTGCCAGCAGTTTCGGCCAGTTAGAAGCTTTCTTT
CASSFGQLEAFF
>TRBJ2-3|NA|TRBD2|TRBV13
TGTGCCAGCAGCTCTAGCGGGGGGGGGACAGATACGCAGTATTTT
CASSSSGGGTDTQYF
>TRBJ1-5|NA|NA|TRBV11-2
TGTGCCAGCAGCTTGCTCTACAATCAGCCCCAGCATTTT
CASSLLYNQPQHF
>TRBJ1-5|NA|NA|TRBV18
TGTGCCAGCTCCGTGCTGACAGGTTCCAGTCAGCCCCAGCATTTT
CASSVLTGSSQPQHF
>TRBJ2-2|NA|NA|TRBV4-3
TGCGCCAGCAGCCAAGAAGACTCGGGCGGGGAGCTGTTTTTT
CASSQEDSGGELFF
>TRBJ1-2|NA|NA|TRBV2
TGTGCCAGCAGTGAAGGAACCGTCTATGGCTACACCTTC
CASSEGTVYGYTF
>TRBJ2-7|NA|NA|TRBV18
TGTGCCAGCTCACAAGAGAGGCAGCTATACGAGCAGTACTTC
CASSQERQLYEQYF
>TRBJ2-7|once|NA|TRBV29-1
TGCAGCGTTCACACCGGGAAGTACTACGAGCAGTACTTC
CSVHTGKYYEQYF
>TRBJ2-1|NA|TRBD2|TRBV9
TGTGCCAGCAGCGTAGGTGCTAGCGGGGGGGCTAATGAGCAGTTCTTC
CASSVGASGGANEQFF
>TRBJ1-4|NA|TRBD1|TRBV18
TGTGCCAGCTCACCTCAGACAGGGTTGTCTACTAATGAAAAACTGTTTTTT
CASSPQTGLSTNEKLFF
>TRBJ2-3|NA|TRBD1|TRBV28
TGTGCCAGCAGTTTCGCTGACAGGGGGCTAGCGTATTTT
CASSFADRGLAYF
>TRBJ1-5|NA|NA|TRBV28
TGTGCCAGCAGGAGACCCGGGACCTCTCGAAGGCAGCCCCAGCATTTT
CASRRPGTSRRQPQHF
>TRBJ2-3|NA|TRBD2|TRBV5-1
TGCGCCAGCAGTTCCGCGGGGGGGCCAGCAGATACGCAGTATTTT
CASSSAGGPADTQYF